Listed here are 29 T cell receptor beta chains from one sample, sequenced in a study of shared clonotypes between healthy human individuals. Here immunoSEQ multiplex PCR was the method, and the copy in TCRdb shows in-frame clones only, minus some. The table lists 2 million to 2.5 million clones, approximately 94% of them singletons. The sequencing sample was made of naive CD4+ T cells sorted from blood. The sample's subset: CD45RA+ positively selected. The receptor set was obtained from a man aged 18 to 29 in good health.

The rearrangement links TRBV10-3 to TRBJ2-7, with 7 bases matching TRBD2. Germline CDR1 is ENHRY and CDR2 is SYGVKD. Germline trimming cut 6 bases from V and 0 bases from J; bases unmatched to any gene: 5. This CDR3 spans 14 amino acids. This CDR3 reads CAISLGGGSYEQYF. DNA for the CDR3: TGTGCCATCAGCCTTGGCGGGGGCTCCTACGAGCAGTACTTC.

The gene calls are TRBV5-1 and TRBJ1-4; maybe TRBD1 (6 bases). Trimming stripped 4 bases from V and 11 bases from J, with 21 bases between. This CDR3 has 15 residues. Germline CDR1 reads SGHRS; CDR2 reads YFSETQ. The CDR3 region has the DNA TGCGCCAGCAGCGGTGGGGACACGGGGTTTGGGAAACTGTTTTTT. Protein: CASSGGDTGFGKLFF.

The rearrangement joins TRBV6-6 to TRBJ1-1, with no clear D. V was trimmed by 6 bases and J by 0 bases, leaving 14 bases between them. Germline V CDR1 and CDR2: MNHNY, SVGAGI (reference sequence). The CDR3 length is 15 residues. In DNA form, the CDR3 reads TGTGCCAGCAGCCCCCGGGGTTTCCTGAACACTGAAGCTTTCTTT. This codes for CASSPRGFLNTEAFF.

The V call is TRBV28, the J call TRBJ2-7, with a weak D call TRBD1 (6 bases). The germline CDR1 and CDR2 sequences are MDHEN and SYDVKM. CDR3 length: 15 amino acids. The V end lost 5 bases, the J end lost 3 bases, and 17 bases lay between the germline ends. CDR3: CASSRWTAGNYEQYF. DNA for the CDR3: TGTGCCAGCAGTCGATGGACAGCCGGTAACTACGAGCAGTACTTC.

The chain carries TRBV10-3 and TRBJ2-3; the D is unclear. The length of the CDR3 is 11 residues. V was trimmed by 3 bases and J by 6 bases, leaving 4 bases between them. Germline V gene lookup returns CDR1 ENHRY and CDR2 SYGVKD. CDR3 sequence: CAISEYDTQYF. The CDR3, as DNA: TGTGCCATCAGTGAATACGATACGCAGTATTTT.

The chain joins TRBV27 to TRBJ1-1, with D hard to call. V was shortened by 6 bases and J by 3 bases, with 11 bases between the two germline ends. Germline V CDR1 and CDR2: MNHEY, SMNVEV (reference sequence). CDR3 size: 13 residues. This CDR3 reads CASSLERDTEAFF. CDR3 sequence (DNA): TGTGCCAGCAGCCTGGAGAGGGACACTGAAGCTTTCTTT.

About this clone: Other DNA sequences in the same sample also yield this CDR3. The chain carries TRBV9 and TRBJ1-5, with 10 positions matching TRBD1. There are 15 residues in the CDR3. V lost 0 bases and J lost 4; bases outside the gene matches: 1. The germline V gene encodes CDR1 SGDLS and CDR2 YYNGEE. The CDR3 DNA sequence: TGTGCCAGCAGCGTAGGGGACAGGGGTAATCAGCCCCAGCATTTT. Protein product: CASSVGDRGNQPQHF.

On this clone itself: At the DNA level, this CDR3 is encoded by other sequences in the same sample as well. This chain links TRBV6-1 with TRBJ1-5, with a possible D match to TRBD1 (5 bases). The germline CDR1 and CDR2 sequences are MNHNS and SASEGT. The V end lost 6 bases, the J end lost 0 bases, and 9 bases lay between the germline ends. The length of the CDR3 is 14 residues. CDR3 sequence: CASSGTYSNQPQHF. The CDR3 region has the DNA TGTGCCAGCAGCGGGACCTATAGCAATCAGCCCCAGCATTTT.

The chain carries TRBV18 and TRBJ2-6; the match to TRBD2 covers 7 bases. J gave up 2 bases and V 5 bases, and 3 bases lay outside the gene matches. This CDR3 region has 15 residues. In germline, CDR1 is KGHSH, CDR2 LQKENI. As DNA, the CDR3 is TGTGCCAGCTCAAAGGGAGGGGCTGGGGCCAACGTCCTGACTTTC. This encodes CASSKGGAGANVLTF. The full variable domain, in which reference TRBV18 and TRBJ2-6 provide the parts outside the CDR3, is NAGVMQNPRHLVRRRGQEARLRCSPMKGHSHVYWYRQLPEEGLKFMVYLQKENIIDESGMPKERFSAEFPKEGPSILRIQQVVRGDSAAYFCASSKGGAGANVLTFGAGSRLTVL.

CDR3 in amino acids: CASSHGREQYF. In DNA form, the CDR3 reads TGTGCCAGCAGCCACGGCCGGGAGCAGTACTTC. The V gene is TRBV7-2, the J gene TRBJ2-7; D is undetermined. CDR1 and CDR2 (germline): SGHTA, FQGNSA. V dropped 5 bases and J dropped 7 bases, with 9 bases sitting between them. The CDR3 has 11 residues.

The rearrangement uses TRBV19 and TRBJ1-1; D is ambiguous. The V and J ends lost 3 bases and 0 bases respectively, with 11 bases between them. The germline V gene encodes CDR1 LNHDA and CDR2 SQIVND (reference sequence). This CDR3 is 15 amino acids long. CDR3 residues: CASSMSQTLNTEAFF. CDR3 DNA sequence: TGTGCCAGTAGTATGTCACAGACCTTGAACACTGAAGCTTTCTTT. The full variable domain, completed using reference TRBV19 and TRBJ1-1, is DGGITQSPKYLFRKEGQNVTLSCEQNLNHDAMYWYRQDPGQGLRLIYYSQIVNDFQKGDIAEGYSVSREKKESFPLTVTSAQKNPTAFYLCASSMSQTLNTEAFFGQGTRLTVV.

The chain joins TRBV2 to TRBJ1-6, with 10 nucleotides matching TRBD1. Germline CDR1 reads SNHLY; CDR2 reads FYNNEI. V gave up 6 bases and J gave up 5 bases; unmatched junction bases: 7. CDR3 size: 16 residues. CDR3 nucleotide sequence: TGTGCCAGCAGCCGTCGGACAGGGGGGGATAATTCACCCCTCCACTTT. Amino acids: CASSRRTGGDNSPLHF.

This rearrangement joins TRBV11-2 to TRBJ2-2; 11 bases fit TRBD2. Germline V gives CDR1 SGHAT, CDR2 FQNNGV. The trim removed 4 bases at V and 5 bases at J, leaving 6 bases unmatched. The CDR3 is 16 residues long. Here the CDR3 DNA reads TGTGCCAGCAGCTGGACCGGGACTAGCGGTACCGGGGAGCTGTTTTTT. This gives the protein CASSWTGTSGTGELFF.

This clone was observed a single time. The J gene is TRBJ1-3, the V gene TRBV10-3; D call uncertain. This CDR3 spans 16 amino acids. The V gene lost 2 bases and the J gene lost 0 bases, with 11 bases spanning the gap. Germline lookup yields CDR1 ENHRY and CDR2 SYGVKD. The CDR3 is CAISERERSSGNTIYF. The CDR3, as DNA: TGTGCCATCAGTGAGAGGGAACGGAGCTCTGGAAACACCATATATTTT.

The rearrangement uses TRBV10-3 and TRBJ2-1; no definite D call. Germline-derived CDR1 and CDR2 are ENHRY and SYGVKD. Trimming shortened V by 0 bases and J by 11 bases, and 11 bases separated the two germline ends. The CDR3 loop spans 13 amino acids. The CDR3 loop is CAISESEVEKQFF. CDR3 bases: TGTGCCATCAGTGAGTCAGAAGTGGAGAAGCAGTTCTTC.

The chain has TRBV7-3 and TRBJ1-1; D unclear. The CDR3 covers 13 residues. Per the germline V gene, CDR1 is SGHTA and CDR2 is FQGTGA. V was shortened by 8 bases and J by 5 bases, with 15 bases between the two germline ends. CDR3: CASGSGSLTEAFF. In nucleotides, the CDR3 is TGTGCCAGCGGATCGGGTTCGCTAACTGAAGCTTTCTTT. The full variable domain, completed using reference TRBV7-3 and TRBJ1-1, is GAGVSQTPSNKVTEKGKYVELRCDPISGHTALYWYRQSLGQGPEFLIYFQGTGAADDSGLPNDRFFAVRPEGSVSTLKIQRTERGDSAVYLCASGSGSLTEAFFGQGTRLTVV.

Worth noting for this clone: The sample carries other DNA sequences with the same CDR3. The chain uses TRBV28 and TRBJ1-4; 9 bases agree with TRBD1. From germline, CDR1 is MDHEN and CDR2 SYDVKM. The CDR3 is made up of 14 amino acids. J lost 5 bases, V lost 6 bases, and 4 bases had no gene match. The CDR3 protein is CASSSGQGNEKLFF. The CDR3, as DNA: TGTGCCAGCAGCTCGGGACAGGGAAATGAAAAACTGTTTTTT. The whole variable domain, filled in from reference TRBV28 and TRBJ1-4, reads DVKVTQSSRYLVKRTGEKVFLECVQDMDHENMFWYRQDPGLGLRLIYFSYDVKMKEKGDIPEGYSVSREKKERFSLILESASTNQTSMYLCASSSGQGNEKLFFGSGTQLSVL.

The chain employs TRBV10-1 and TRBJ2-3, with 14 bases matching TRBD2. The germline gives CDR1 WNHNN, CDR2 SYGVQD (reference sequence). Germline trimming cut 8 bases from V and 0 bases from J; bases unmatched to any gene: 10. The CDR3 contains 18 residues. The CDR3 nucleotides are TGCGCCAGCTGGGGACTAGCGGGGGCCCTTTATAGCACAGATACGCAGTATTTT. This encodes CASWGLAGALYSTDTQYF.

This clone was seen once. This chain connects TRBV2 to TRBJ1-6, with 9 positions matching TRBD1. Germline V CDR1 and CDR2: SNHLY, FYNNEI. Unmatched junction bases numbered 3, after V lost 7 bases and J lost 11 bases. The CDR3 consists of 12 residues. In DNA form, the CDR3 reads TGTGCCAGCATCGGACAGGGGACACCCCTCCACTTT. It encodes CASIGQGTPLHF. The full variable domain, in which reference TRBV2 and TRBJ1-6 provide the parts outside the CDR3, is EPEVTQTPSHQVTQMGQEVILRCVPISNHLYFYWYRQILGQKVEFLVSFYNNEISEKSEIFDDQFSVERPDGSNFTLKIRSTKLEDSAMYFCASIGQGTPLHFGNGTRLTVT.

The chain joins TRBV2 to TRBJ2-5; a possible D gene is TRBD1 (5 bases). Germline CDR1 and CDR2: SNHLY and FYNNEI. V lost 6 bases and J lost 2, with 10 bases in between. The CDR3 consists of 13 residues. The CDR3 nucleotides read TGTGCCAGCAGCCGCCAGGGACAAGAGACCCAGTACTTC. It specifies CASSRQGQETQYF.

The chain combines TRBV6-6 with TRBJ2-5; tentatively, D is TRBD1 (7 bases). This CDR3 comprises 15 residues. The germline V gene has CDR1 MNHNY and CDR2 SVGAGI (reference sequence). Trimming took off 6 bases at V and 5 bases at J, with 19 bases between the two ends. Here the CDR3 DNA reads TGTGCCAGCAGCACCAGACAGGGCGGAGGGGAGACCCAGTACTTC. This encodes CASSTRQGGGETQYF.

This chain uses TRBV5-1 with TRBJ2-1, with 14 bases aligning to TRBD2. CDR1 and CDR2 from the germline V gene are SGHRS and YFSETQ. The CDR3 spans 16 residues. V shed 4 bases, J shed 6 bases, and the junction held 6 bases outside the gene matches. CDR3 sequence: CASSPGTSGGVNEQFF. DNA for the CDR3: TGCGCCAGCAGCCCCGGGACTAGCGGGGGTGTCAATGAGCAGTTCTTC.

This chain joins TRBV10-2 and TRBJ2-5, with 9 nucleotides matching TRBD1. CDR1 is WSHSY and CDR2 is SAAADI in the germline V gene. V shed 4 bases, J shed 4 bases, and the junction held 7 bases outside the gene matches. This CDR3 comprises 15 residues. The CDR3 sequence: CASSVIMTGGETQYF. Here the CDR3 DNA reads TGCGCCAGCAGTGTCATCATGACAGGGGGAGAGACCCAGTACTTC.

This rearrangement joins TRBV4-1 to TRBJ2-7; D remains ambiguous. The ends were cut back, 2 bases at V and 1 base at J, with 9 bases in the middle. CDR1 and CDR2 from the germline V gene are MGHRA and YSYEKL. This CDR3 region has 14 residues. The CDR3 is CASSQNPESYEQYF. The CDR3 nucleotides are TGCGCCAGCAGCCAAAACCCTGAATCCTACGAGCAGTACTTC.

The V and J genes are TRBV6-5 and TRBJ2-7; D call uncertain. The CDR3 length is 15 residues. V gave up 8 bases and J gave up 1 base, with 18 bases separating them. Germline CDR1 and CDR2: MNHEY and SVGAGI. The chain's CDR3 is CASSPVGLGSYEQYF. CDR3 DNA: TGTGCCAGCTCCCCCGTAGGGCTCGGGTCCTACGAGCAGTACTTC.

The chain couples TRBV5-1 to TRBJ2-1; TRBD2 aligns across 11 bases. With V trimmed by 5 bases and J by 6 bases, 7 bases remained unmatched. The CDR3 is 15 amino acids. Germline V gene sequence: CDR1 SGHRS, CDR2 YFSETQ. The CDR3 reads CASSDGSGGANEQFF. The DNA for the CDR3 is TGCGCCAGCAGTGATGGTAGCGGGGGGGCCAATGAGCAGTTCTTC.

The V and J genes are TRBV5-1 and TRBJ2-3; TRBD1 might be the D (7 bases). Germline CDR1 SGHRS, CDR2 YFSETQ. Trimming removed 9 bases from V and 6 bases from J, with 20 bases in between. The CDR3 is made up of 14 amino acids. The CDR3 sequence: CATMRDSPGDTQYF. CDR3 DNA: TGCGCCACAATGCGGGACAGTCCGGGGGATACGCAGTATTTT.

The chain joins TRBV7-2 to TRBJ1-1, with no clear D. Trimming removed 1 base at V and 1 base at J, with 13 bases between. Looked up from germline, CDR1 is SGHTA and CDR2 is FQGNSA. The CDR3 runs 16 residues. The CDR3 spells CASSLEAPMGNTEAFF. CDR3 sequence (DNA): TGTGCCAGCAGCTTAGAGGCCCCCATGGGGAACACTGAAGCTTTCTTT.

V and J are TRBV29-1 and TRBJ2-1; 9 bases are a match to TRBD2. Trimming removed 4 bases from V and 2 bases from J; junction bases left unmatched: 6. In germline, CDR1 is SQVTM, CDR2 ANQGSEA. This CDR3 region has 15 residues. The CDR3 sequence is CSVVRAGGPYNEQFF. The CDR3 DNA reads TGCAGCGTTGTGCGAGCGGGAGGTCCCTACAATGAGCAGTTCTTC.